A single T cell receptor (beta chain) is shown here with its context. What it binds is not known. MiXCR was run by TCRdb on the 5' RACE reads, yielding one entry per CDR3 protein. The table lists around 380,000 distinct CDR3 sequences, about 28% of them singletons. CDR3 length: 16 residues. V was shortened by 1 base and J by 0 bases, with 13 bases between the two germline ends. The germline V gene encodes CDR1 SGHTA and CDR2 FQGNSA. This specimen comes from a study of identical twins' blood T cells. General study findings and limits: V gene usage reportedly matched far better within twin pairs than unrelated donors.

The V gene is TRBV7-2, the J gene TRBJ2-7, with unresolved D. The receptor was isolated from a woman aged 18 to 55 in good health. What was sequenced was PBMCs. The CDR3 protein is CASSLVLGSNSYEQYF. The CDR3 DNA is TGTGCCAGCAGCTTAGTCCTCGGGTCAAACTCCTACGAGCAGTACTTC. The full variable domain, its missing parts supplied by reference TRBV7-2 and TRBJ2-7, is GAGVSQSPSNKVTEKGKDVELRCDPISGHTALYWYRQSLGQGLEFLIYFQGNSAPDKSGLPSDRFSAERTGGSVSTLTIQRTQQEDSAVYLCASSLVLGSNSYEQYFGPGTRLTVT.